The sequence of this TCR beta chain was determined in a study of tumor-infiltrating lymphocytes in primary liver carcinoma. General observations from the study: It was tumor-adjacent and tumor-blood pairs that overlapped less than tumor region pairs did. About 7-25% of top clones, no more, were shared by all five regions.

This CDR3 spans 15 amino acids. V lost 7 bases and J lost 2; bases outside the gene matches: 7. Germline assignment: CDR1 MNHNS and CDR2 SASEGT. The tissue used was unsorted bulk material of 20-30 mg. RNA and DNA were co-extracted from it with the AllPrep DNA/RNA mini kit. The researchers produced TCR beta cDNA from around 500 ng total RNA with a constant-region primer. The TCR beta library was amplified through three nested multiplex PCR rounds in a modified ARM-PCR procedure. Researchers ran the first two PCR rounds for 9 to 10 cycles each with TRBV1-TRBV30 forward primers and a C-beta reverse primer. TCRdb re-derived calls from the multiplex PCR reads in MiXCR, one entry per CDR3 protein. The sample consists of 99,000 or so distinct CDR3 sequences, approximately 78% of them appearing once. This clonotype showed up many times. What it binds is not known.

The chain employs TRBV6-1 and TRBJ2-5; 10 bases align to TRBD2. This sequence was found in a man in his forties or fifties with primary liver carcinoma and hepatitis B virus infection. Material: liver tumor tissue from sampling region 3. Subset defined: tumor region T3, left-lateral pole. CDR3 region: CASKAGGARQETQYF. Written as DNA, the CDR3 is TGTGCCAGCAAAGCGGGAGGGGCGCGACAAGAGACCCAGTACTTC.